The 17 T cell receptor beta chains presented below share a single source sample, sequenced in a study of blood T cell repertoires in COVID-19. Clones were read by immunoSEQ multiplex PCR, and TCRdb kept only the in-frame ones, dropping some. The sample lists 350,000 or so clones, 87% occurring once. Material: peripheral blood. The source of these receptors is a woman aged 25 to 39 with COVID-19, enrolled during active disease.

The chain recombines TRBV7-9 with TRBJ2-2, with D maybe TRBD2 (5 bases). The CDR3 spans 14 residues. Germline V gene data show CDR1 as SEHNR and CDR2 as FQNEAQ (reference sequence). Trimming took 9 bases from V and 1 from J, leaving 12 bases between them. CDR3 amino acids: CASKIRENTGELFF. CDR3 bases: TGTGCCAGTAAAATCCGGGAGAACACCGGGGAGCTGTTTTTT. Full variable domain (outside the CDR3, taken from reference TRBV7-9 and TRBJ2-2): DTGVSQNPRHKITKRGQNVTFRCDPISEHNRLYWYRQTLGQGPEFLTYFQNEAQLEKSRLLSDRFSAERPKGSFSTLEIQRTEQGDSAMYLCASKIRENTGELFFGEGSRLTVL.

The CDR3 nucleotides are TGTGCCAGCAGCTTAGTAGGCAGGGGTCCGGAGACCCAGTACTTC. Amino acid sequence: CASSLVGRGPETQYF. This rearrangement joins TRBV7-2 to TRBJ2-5; D is possibly TRBD1 (6 bases). V dropped 1 base and J dropped 5 bases, with 14 bases sitting between them. Germline values: CDR1 SGHTA, CDR2 FQGNSA. CDR3 length equals 15 residues.

The chain recombines TRBV10-2 with TRBJ2-7; D unclear. The V gene lost 3 bases and the J gene lost 5 bases, with 14 bases spanning the gap. There are 14 residues in the CDR3. Germline values: CDR1 WSHSY, CDR2 SAAADI. The CDR3 nucleotides are TGCGCCAGCAGTGATGCCATCAGGAACAACGAGCAGTACTTC. Translation gives CASSDAIRNNEQYF.

This chain joins TRBV5-1 and TRBJ1-5; tentatively, D is TRBD1 (6 bases). CDR1 and CDR2 (germline): SGHRS, YFSETQ. The CDR3 sequence is 15 residues long. Trimming took off 3 bases at V and 7 bases at J, with 17 bases between the two ends. CDR3 nucleotides: TGCGCCAGCAGCTCCGGGACATTCGGACAGCAGCCCCAGCATTTT. This codes for CASSSGTFGQQPQHF.

The CDR3, as DNA: TGTGCCTGGAGGCTTAGCAGTCAAGAGACCCAGTACTTC. Translating it yields CAWRLSSQETQYF. The J gene is TRBJ2-5, the V gene TRBV30; the D is unclear. The CDR3 length is 13 residues. V dropped 3 bases and J dropped 2 bases, with 10 bases sitting between them. Germline V gene data show CDR1 as GTSNPN and CDR2 as SVGIG (reference sequence).

This clone showed up just once. V gene TRBV7-9 combines with J gene TRBJ2-7, with TRBD1 as a possible D gene (6 bases). Trimming pared 4 bases from V and 5 bases from J, leaving 18 bases between. CDR3 length: 15 residues. Looked up from germline, CDR1 is SEHNR and CDR2 is FQNEAQ (reference sequence). In DNA form, the CDR3 reads TGTGCCAGCAGCTCTCCCTCCCGGGGACACCACGAGCAGTACTTC. Protein: CASSSPSRGHHEQYF.

The CDR3 sequence is CASSQQGNYGYTF. CDR3 in DNA: TGCGCCAGCAGCCAACAGGGTAACTATGGCTACACCTTC. The chain carries TRBV4-1 and TRBJ1-2, with a possible D match to TRBD1 (5 bases). The CDR3 runs to 13 residues. Germline CDR1 MGHRA, CDR2 YSYEKL. Trimming stripped 2 bases from V and 1 base from J, with 5 bases between.

The rearrangement links TRBV10-3 to TRBJ2-1, with 14 nucleotides matching TRBD2. CDR1 is ENHRY and CDR2 is SYGVKD in the germline V gene. The CDR3 is 14 amino acids. V was pared by 10 bases and J by 9 bases, with 8 bases of the junction left unmatched. The DNA of the CDR3 is TGTGCCACCCGGGGACTAGCGGGAGTTGGTGAGCAGTTCTTC. Protein sequence: CATRGLAGVGEQFF.

J is TRBJ2-7 and V is TRBV10-2; D remains ambiguous. The CDR3 consists of 12 residues. CDR1 and CDR2 (germline): WSHSY, SAAADI. The ends were cut back, 3 bases at V and 3 bases at J, with 6 bases in the middle. The CDR3 DNA reads as TGCGCCAGCAGTGACGAGTTCTACGAGCAGTACTTC. Its protein product is CASSDEFYEQYF.

The chain joins TRBV28 to TRBJ2-5; maybe TRBD1 (6 bases). The CDR3 contains 15 residues. Germline lookup yields CDR1 MDHEN and CDR2 SYDVKM. Deletions cut 6 bases from V and 5 bases from J, with 19 bases between. The CDR3 region has the DNA TGTGCCAGCAGCACACCAAACAGGGAAGTGGAGACCCAGTACTTC. Translation gives CASSTPNREVETQYF.

The rearrangement joins TRBV28 to TRBJ1-3; D remains ambiguous. From germline, CDR1 is MDHEN and CDR2 SYDVKM. CDR3 size: 14 residues. The V gene lost 6 bases and the J gene lost 4 bases, with 13 bases spanning the gap. For the CDR3, the DNA is TGTGCCAGCAGGCCGACGGGTTTAGGAAACACCATATATTTT. Translating gives CASRPTGLGNTIYF.

The chain employs TRBV9 and TRBJ2-1; D might be TRBD2 (6 bases). The germline V gene has CDR1 SGDLS and CDR2 YYNGEE. Trimming removed 2 bases from V and 12 bases from J, with 12 bases in between. The CDR3 loop spans 12 amino acids. As DNA, the CDR3 is TGTGCCAGCAGCGTGACCGGGACTCCGCAGTTCTTC. Its translation is CASSVTGTPQFF.

This clone was seen more than once but under ten times. The chain has TRBV19 and TRBJ2-2; unclear D gene. CDR1 and CDR2 from the germline V gene are LNHDA and SQIVND (reference sequence). The CDR3 is made up of 11 amino acids. Deletions cut 7 bases from V and 7 bases from J, with 7 bases between. The DNA for the CDR3 is TGTGCCAGTACCGTCGGCGGGGAGCTGTTTTTT. Translated: CASTVGGELFF.

The chain employs TRBV6-2 or TRBV6-3 and TRBJ2-7; TRBD2 matches 13 bases. The CDR3 consists of 15 residues. The germline CDR1 and CDR2 sequences are MNHEY and SVGEGT. The trim removed 0 bases at V and 6 bases at J, leaving 2 bases unmatched. The CDR3 sequence is CASSYSGLAGIEQYF. DNA of the CDR3: TGTGCCAGCAGTTACTCGGGACTAGCGGGAATCGAGCAGTACTTC.

This clone has a single count. The rearrangement uses TRBV7-6 and TRBJ1-1; D unclear. The CDR3 loop spans 14 amino acids. Trimming shortened V by 6 bases and J by 0 bases, and 11 bases separated the two germline ends. CDR1 SGHVS and CDR2 FNYEAQ come from the germline V gene. The CDR3 is CASSAGVLNTEAFF. The CDR3 nucleotides read TGTGCCAGCAGTGCCGGGGTATTGAACACTGAAGCTTTCTTT.

This chain joins TRBV28 and TRBJ2-1; weak D call: TRBD2 (6 bases). Trimming stripped 5 bases from V and 5 bases from J, with 16 bases between. CDR3 length: 15 residues. Per the germline V gene, CDR1 is MDHEN and CDR2 is SYDVKM. CDR3 loop: CASSAPGAGNNEQFF. In DNA, the CDR3 is TGTGCCAGCAGTGCCCCCGGGGCGGGGAACAATGAGCAGTTCTTC.

The chain combines TRBV7-3 with TRBJ1-1; D remains ambiguous. Germline V gene data show CDR1 as SGHTA and CDR2 as FQGTGA. The CDR3 is 13 amino acids. V was shortened by 7 bases and J by 6 bases, with 15 bases between the two germline ends. Here the CDR3 DNA reads TGTGCCAGCAAGCCGGGAGGGTATGCTGAAGCTTTCTTT. This sequence encodes CASKPGGYAEAFF.